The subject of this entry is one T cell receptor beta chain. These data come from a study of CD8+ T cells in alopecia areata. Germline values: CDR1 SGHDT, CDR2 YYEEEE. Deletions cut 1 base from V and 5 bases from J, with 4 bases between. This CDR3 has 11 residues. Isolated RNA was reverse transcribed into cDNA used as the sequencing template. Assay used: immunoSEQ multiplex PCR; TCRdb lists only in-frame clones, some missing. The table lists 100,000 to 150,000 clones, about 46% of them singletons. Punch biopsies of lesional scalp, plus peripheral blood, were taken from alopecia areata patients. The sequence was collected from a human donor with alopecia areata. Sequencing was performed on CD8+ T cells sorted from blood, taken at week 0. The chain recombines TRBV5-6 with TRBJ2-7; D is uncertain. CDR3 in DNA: TGTGCCAGCAGCTTGAAAAACGAGCAGTACTTC. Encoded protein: CASSLKNEQYF. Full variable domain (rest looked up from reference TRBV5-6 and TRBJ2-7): DAGVTQSPTHLIKTRGQQVTLRCSPKSGHDTVSWYQQALGQGPQFIFQYYEEEERQRGNFPDRFSGHQFPNYSSELNVNALLLGDSALYLCASSLKNEQYFGPGTRLTVT.